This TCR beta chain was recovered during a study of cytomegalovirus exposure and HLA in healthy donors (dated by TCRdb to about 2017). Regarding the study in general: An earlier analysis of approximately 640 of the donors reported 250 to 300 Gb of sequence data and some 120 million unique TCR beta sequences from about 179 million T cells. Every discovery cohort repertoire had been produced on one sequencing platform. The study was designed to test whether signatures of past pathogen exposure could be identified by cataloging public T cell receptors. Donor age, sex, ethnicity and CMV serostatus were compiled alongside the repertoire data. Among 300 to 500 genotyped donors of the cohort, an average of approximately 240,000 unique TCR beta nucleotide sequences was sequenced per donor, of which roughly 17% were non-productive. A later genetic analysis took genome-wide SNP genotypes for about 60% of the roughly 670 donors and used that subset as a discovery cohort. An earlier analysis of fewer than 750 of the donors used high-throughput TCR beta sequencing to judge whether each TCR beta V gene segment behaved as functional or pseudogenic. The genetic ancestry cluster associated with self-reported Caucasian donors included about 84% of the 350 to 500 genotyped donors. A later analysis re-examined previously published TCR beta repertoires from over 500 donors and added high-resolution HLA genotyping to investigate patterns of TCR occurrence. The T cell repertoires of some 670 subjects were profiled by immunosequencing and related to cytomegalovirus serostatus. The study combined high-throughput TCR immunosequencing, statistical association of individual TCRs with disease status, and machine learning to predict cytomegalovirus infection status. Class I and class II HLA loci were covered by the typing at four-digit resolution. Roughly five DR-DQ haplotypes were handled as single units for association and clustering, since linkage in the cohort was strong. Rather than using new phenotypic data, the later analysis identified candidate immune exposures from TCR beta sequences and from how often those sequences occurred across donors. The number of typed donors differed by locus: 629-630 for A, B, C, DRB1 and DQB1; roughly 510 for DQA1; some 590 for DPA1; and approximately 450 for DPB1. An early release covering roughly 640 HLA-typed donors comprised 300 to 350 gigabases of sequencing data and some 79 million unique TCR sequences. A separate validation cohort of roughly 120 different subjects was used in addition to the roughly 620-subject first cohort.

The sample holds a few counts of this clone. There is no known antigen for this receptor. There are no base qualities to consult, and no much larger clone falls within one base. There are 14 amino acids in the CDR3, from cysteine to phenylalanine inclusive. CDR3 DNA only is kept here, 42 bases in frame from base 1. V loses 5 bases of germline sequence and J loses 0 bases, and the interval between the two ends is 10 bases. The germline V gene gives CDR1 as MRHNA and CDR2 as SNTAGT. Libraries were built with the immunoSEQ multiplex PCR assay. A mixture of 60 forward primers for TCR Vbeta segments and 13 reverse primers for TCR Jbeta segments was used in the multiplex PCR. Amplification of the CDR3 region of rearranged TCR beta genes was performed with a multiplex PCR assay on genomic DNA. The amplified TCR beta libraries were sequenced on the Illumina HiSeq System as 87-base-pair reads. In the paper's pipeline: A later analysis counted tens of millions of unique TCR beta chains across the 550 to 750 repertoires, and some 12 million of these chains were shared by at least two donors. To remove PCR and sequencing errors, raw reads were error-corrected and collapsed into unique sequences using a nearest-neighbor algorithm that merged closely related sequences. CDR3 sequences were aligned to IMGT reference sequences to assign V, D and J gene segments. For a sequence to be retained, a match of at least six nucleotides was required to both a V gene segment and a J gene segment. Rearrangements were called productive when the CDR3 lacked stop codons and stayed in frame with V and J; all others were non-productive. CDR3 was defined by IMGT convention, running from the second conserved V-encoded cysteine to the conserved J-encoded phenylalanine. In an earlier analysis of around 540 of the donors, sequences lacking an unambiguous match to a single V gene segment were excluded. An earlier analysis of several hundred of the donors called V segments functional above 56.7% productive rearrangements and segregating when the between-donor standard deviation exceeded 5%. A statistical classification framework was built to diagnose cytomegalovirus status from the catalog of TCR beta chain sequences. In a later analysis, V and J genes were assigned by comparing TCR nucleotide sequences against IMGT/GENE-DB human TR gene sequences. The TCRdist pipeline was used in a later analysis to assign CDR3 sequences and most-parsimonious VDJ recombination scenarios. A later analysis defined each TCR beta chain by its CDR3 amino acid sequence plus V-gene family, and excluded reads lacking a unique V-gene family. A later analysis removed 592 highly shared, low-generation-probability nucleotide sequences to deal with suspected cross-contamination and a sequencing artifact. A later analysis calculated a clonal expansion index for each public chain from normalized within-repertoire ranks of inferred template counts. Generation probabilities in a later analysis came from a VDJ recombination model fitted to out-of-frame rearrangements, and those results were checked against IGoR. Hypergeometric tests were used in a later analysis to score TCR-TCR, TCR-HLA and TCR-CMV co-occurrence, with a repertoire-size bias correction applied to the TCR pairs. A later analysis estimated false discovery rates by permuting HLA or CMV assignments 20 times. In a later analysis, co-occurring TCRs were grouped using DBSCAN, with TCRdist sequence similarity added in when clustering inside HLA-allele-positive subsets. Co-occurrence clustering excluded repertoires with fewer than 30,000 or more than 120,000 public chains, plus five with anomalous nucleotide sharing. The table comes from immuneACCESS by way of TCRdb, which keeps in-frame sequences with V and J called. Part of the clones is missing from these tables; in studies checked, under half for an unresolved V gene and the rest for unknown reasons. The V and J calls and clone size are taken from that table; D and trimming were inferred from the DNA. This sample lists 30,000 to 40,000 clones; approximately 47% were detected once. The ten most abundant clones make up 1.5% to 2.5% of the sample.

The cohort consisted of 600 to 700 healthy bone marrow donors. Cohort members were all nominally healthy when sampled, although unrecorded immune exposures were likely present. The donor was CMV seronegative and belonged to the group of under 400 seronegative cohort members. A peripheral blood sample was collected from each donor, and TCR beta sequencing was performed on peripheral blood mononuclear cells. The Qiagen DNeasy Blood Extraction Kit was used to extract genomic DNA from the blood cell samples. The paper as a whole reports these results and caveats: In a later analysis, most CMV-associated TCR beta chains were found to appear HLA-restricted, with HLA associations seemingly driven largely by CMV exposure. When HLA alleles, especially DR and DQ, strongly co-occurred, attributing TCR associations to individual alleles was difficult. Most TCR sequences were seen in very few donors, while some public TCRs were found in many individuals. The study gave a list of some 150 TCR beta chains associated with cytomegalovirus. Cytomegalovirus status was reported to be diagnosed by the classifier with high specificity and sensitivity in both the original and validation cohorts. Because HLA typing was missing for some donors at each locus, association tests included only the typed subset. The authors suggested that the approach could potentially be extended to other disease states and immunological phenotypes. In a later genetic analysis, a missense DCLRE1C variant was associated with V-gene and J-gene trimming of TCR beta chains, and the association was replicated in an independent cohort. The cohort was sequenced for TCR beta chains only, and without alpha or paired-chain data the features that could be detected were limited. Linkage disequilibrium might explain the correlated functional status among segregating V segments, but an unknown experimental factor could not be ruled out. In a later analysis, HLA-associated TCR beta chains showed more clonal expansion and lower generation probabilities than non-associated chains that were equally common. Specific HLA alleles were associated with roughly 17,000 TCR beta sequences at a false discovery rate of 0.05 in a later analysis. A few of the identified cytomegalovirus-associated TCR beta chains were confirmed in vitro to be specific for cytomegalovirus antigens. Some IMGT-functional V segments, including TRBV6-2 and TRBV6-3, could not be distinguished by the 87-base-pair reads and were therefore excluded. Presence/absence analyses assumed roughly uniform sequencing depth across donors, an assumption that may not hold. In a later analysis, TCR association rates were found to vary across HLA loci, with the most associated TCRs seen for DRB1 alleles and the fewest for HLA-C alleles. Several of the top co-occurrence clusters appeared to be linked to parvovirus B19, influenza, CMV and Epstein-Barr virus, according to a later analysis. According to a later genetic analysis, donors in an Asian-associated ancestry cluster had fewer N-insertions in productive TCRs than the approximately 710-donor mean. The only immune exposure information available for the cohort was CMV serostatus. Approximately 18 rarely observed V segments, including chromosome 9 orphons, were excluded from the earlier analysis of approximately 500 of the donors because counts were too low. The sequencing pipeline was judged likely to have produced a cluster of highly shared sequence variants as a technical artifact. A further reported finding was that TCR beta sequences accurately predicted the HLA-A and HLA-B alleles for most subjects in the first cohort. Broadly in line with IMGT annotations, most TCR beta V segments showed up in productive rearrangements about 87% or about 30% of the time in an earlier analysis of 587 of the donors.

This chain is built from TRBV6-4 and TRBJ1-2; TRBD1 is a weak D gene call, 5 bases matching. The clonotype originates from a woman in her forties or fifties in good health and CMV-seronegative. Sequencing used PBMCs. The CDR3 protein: CASSPQGSNYGYTF. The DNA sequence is TGTGCCAGCAGTCCCCAGGGTTCTAACTATGGCTACACCTTC.